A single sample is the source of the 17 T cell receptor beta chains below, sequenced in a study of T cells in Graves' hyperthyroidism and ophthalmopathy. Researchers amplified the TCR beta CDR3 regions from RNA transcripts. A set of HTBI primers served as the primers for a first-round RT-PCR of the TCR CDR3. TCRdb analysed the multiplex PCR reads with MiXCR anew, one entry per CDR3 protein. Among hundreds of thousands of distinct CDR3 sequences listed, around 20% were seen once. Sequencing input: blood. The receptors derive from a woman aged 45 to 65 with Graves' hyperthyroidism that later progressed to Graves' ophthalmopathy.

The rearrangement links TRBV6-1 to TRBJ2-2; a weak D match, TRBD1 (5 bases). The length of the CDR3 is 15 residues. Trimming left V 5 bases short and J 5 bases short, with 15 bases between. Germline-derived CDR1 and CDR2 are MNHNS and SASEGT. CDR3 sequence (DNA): TGTGCCAGCAGTCCCAGCAGGGTAGGGACCGGGGAGCTGTTTTTT. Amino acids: CASSPSRVGTGELFF.

CDR3 sequence (DNA): TGCGCCAGCAGCACCATGCAGGGGGCAGGAAACACCATATATTTT. Its protein product is CASSTMQGAGNTIYF. The V gene is TRBV4-1, the J gene TRBJ1-3, with TRBD1 identical over 8 bases. CDR3 length: 15 residues. Trimming at V came to 5 bases and at J to 4 bases, leaving 7 bases not matched to a gene. Germline lookup yields CDR1 MGHRA and CDR2 YSYEKL.

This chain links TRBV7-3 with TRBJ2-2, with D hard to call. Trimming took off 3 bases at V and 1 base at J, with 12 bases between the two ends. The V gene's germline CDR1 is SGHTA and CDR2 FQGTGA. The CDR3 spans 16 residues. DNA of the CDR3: TGTGCCAGCAGCTTTGCCCGGGTGGTGAACACCGGGGAGCTGTTTTTT. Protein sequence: CASSFARVVNTGELFF. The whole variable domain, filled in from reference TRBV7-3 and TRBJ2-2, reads GAGVSQTPSNKVTEKGKYVELRCDPISGHTALYWYRQSLGQGPEFLIYFQGTGAADDSGLPNDRFFAVRPEGSVSTLKIQRTERGDSAVYLCASSFARVVNTGELFFGEGSRLTVL.

CDR3 nucleotide sequence: TGTGCCAGTATCCCGACAGCCCGGGCTGGGGCCAACGTCCTGACTTTC. Residues: CASIPTARAGANVLTF. This chain connects TRBV19 to TRBJ2-6, with D possibly matching TRBD1 (5 bases). Looked up from germline, CDR1 is LNHDA and CDR2 is SQIVND (reference sequence). There are 16 residues in the CDR3. Deletions cut 7 bases from V and 2 bases from J, with 15 bases between.

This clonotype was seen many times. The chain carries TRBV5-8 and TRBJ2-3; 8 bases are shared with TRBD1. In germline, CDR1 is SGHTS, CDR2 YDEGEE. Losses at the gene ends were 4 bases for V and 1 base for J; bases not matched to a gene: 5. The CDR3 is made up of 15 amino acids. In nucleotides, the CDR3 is TGTGCCAGCAGCCATGACAGGGGTCGCACAGATACGCAGTATTTT. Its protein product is CASSHDRGRTDTQYF.

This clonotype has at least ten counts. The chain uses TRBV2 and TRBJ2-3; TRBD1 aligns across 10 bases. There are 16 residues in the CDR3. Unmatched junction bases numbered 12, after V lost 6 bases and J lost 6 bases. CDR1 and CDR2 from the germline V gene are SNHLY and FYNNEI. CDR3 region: CASSGWTGGVVDTQYF. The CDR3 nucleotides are TGTGCCAGCAGCGGCTGGACAGGGGGAGTTGTGGATACGCAGTATTTT.

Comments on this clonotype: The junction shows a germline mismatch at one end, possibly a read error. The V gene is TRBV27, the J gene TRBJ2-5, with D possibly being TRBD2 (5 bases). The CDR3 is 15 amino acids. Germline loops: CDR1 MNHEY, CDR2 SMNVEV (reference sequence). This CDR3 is CAGSQEGSVGETQYF. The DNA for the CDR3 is TGTGCCGGCAGTCAAGAGGGTAGCGTCGGAGAGACCCAGTACTTC.

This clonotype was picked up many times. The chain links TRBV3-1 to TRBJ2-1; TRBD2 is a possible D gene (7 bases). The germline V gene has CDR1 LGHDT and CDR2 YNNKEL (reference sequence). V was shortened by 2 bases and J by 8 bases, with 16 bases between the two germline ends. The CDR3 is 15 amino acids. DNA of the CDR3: TGTGCCAGCAGCCAACGGGGGGCCATTGCGGATGAGCAGTTCTTC. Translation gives CASSQRGAIADEQFF.

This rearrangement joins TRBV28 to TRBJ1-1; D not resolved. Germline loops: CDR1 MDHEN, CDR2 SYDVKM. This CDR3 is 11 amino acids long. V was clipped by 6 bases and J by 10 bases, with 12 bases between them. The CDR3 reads CASRDLLRAFF. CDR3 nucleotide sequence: TGTGCCAGCAGGGACTTACTTCGAGCTTTCTTT.

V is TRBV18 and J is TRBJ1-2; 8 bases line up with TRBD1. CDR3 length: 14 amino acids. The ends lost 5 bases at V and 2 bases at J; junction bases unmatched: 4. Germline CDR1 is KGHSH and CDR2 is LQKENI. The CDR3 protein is CASSERQGNYGYTF. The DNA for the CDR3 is TGTGCCAGCTCAGAGAGACAGGGGAACTATGGCTACACCTTC.

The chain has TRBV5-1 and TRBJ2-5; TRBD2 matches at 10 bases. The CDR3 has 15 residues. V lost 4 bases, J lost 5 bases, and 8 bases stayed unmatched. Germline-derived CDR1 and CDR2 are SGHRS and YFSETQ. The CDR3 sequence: CASSGVAGGLETQYF. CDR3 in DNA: TGCGCCAGCAGCGGCGTAGCGGGGGGACTGGAGACCCAGTACTTC.

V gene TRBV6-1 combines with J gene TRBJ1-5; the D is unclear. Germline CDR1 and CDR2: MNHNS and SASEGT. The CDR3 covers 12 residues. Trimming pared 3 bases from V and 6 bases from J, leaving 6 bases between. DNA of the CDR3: TGTGCCAGCAGTGAGTGGCCTCAGCCCCAGCATTTT. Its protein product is CASSEWPQPQHF.

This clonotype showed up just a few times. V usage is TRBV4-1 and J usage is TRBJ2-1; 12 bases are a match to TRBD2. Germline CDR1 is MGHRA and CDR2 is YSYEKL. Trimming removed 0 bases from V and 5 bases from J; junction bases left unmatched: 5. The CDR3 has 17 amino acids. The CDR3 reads CASSQDATSGGNNEQFF. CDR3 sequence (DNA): TGCGCCAGCAGCCAAGATGCCACTAGCGGGGGGAACAATGAGCAGTTCTTC.

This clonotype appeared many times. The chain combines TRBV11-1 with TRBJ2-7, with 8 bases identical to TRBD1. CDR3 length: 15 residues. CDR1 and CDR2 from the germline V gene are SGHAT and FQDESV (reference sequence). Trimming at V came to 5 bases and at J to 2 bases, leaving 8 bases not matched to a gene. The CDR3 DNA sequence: TGTGCCAGCAGCCGAAGGGGACAGGAGACCTACGAGCAGTACTTC. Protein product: CASSRRGQETYEQYF.

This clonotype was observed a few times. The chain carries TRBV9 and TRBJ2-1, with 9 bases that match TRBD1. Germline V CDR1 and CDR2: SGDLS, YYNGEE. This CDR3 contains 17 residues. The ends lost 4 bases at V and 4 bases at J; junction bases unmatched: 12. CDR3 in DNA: TGTGCCAGCAGCCCCGACCCGGGACAGGGAGCTTACAATGAGCAGTTCTTC. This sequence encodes CASSPDPGQGAYNEQFF.

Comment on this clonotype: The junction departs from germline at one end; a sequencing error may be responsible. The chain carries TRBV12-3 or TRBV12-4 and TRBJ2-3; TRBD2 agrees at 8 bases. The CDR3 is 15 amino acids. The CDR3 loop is CTSSLAGTSTDTQYF. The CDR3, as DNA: TGTACCAGCAGTTTAGCGGGGACTAGCACAGATACGCAGTATTTT.

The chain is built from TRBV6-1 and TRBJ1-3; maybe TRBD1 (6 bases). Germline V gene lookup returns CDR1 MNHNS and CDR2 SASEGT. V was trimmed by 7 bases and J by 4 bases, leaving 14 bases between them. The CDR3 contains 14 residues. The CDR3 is CASILDRIGNTIYF. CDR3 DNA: TGTGCCAGCATCTTAGACAGGATAGGAAACACCATATATTTT.